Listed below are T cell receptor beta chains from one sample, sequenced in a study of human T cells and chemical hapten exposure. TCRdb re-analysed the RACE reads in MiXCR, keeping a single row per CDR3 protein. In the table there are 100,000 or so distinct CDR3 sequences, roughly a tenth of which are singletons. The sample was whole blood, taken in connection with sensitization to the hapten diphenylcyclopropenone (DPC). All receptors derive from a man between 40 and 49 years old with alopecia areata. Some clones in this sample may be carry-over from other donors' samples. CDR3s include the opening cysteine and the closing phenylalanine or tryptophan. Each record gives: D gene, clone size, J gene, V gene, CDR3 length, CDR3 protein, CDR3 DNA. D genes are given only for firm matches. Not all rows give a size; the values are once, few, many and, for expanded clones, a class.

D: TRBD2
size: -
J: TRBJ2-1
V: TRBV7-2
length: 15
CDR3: CASSLGASGMGEQFF
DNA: TGTGCCAGCAGCTTAGGGGCTAGCGGGATGGGGGAGCAGTTCTTC

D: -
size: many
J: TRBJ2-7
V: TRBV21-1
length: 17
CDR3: CASSITRTGLAGDEQYF
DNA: TGTGCCAGCAGCATAACACGGACAGGACTAGCGGGAGACGAGCAGTACTTC

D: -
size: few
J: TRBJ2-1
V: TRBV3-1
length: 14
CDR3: CASSQDIGYNEQFF
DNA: TGTGCCAGCAGCCAAGATATAGGGTATAATGAGCAGTTCTTC

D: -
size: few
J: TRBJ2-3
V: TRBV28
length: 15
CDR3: CASRPQGSSTDTQYF
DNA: TGTGCCAGCAGGCCACAGGGATCGAGCACAGATACGCAGTATTTT

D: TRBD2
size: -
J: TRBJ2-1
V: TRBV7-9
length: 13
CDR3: CASSFRGSFEQFF
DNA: TGTGCCAGCAGCTTTCGCGGGAGTTTTGAGCAGTTCTTC

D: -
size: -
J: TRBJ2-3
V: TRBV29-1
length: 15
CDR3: CSVVFLSAPTDTQYF
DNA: TGCAGCGTTGTATTTTTGTCAGCACCCACAGATACGCAGTATTTT

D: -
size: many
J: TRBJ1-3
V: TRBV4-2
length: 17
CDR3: CASSQNGQFSSGNTIYF
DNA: TGTGCCAGCAGCCAAAACGGACAGTTCTCCTCTGGAAACACCATATATTTT

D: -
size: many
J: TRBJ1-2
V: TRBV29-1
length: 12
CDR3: CSVEIQGWSYTF
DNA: TGCAGCGTTGAAATCCAGGGGTGGAGCTACACCTTC

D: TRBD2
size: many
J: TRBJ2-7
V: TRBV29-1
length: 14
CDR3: CSAMGASGAYEQYF
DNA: TGCAGCGCTATGGGAGCTAGCGGGGCCTACGAGCAGTACTTC

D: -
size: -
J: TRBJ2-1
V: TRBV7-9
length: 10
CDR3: CASLQDEQFF
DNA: TGTGCCAGTCTACAAGATGAGCAGTTCTTC

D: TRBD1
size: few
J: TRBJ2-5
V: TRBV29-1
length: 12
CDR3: CSVVTGVETQYF
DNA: TGCAGCGTTGTTACAGGGGTCGAGACCCAGTACTTC

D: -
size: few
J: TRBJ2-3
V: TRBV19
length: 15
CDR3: CASSAGRRNPDTQYF
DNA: TGTGCCAGTAGTGCCGGTCGGAGGAACCCAGATACGCAGTATTTT

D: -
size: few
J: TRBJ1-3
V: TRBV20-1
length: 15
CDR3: CSARGDGSSGNTIYF
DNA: TGCAGTGCTAGAGGGGACGGTAGCTCTGGAAACACCATATATTTT

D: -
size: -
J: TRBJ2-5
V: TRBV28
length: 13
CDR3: CASSGGHQETQYF
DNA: TGTGCCAGCAGTGGAGGTCACCAAGAGACCCAGTACTTC

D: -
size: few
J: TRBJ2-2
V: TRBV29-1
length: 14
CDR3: CSVEEGRNTGELFF
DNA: TGCAGCGTTGAAGAAGGGAGGAACACCGGGGAGCTGTTTTTT

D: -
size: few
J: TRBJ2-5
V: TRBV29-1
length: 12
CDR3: CSVAQALETQYF
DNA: TGCAGCGTTGCACAGGCTTTAGAGACCCAGTACTTC

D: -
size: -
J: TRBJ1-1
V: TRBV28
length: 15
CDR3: CASSPGVLRNTEAFF
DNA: TGTGCCAGCAGTCCAGGGGTTCTCAGGAACACTGAAGCTTTCTTT

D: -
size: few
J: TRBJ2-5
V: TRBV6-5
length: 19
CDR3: CASSYSISTPRDSQETQYF
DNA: TGTGCCAGCAGTTACTCCATCTCGACGCCCCGGGACTCACAAGAGACCCAGTACTTC

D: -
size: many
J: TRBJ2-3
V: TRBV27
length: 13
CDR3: CASSLKRTDTQYF
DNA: TGTGCCAGCAGTTTAAAACGCACAGATACGCAGTATTTT

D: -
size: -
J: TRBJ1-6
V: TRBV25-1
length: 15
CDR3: CASSEGHTSSSPLHF
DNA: TGTGCCAGCAGCGAAGGACACACGAGCTCTTCACCCCTCCACTTT

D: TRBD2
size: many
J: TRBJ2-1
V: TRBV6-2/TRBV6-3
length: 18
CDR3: CASSSSPTSGSTHNEQFF
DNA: TGTGCCAGCAGCTCCTCTCCGACTAGCGGGAGTACCCACAATGAGCAGTTCTTC

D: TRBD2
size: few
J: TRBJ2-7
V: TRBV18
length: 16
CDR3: CASSPQGTSGRTEQYF
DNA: TGTGCCAGCTCACCACAGGGGACTAGCGGGAGAACCGAGCAGTACTTC

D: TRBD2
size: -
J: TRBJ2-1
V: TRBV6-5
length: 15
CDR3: CASRPLAGGGDEQFF
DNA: TGTGCCAGCAGACCCCTAGCGGGAGGCGGAGATGAGCAGTTCTTC

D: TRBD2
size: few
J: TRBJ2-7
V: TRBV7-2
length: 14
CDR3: CASSLDASGYEQYF
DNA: TGTGCCAGCAGCTTAGACGCTAGCGGCTACGAGCAGTACTTC

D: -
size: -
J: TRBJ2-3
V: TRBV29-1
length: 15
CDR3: CSVESRQLAPNTQYF
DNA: TGCAGCGTTGAGTCCAGACAACTCGCCCCAAATACGCAGTATTTT

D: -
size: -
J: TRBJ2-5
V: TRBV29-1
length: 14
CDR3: CSVKIPGGFETQYF
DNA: TGCAGCGTCAAAATCCCCGGGGGCTTTGAGACCCAGTACTTC

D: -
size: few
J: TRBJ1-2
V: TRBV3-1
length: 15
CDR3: CASSLGAGANYGYTF
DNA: TGTGCCAGCAGCCTAGGGGCCGGTGCTAACTATGGCTACACCTTC

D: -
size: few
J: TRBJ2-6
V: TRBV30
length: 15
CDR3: CAWSSWSVGANVLTF
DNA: TGTGCCTGGAGTTCGTGGTCGGTCGGGGCCAACGTCCTGACTTTC

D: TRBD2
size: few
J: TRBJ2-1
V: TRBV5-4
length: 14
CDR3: CASSLPSGSNEQFF
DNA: TGTGCCAGCAGCCTGCCTAGCGGGAGCAATGAGCAGTTCTTC

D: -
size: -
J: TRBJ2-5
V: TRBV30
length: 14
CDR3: CAWSPDSYQETQYF
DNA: TGTGCCTGGAGTCCTGACAGTTACCAAGAGACCCAGTACTTC

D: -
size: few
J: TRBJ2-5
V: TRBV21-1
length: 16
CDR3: CASSRPGQGSRETQYF
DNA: TGTGCCAGCAGCAGGCCGGGACAGGGATCTCGAGAGACCCAGTACTTC

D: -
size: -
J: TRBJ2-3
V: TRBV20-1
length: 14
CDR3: CSAKLAVSTDTQYF
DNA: TGCAGTGCTAAGTTGGCGGTTAGCACAGATACGCAGTATTTT

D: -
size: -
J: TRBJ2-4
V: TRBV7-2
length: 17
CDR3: CASSLAQRVLAKNIQYF
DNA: TGTGCCAGCAGCTTAGCGCAGAGGGTCCTAGCCAAAAACATTCAGTACTTC

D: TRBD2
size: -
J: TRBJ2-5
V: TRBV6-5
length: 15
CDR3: CASSGGGRGQETQYF
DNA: TGTGCCAGCAGTGGCGGAGGGAGGGGTCAAGAGACCCAGTACTTC

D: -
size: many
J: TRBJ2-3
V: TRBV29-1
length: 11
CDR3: CSVEGPDTQYF
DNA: TGCAGCGTTGAGGGGCCAGATACGCAGTATTTT

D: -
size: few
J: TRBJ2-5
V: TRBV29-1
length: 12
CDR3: CSVEGTTETQYF
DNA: TGCAGCGTTGAGGGGACGACGGAGACCCAGTACTTC

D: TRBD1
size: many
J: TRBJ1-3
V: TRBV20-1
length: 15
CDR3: CSARDPRQGADTIYF
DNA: TGCAGTGCTAGAGACCCAAGACAGGGGGCTGACACCATATATTTT

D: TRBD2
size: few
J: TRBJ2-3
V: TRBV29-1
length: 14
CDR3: CSVEKDGGADTQYF
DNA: TGCAGCGTTGAAAAAGACGGGGGGGCAGATACGCAGTATTTT

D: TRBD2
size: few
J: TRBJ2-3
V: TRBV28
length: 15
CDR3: CASSFSGTSVDTQYF
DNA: TGTGCCAGCAGTTTCTCCGGGACTAGCGTGGATACGCAGTATTTT

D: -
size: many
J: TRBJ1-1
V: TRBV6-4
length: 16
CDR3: CASSKEQSRFGTEAFF
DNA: TGTGCCAGCAGTAAAGAACAGAGTCGATTTGGGACTGAAGCTTTCTTT

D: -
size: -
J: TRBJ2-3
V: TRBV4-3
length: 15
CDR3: CASSQGQALLDTQYF
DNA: TGCGCCAGCAGCCAAGGACAGGCCCTCCTGGATACGCAGTATTTT

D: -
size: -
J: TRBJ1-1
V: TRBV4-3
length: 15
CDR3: CASSQGTGVNTEAFF
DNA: TGCGCCAGCAGCCAAGGCACGGGCGTGAACACTGAAGCTTTCTTT

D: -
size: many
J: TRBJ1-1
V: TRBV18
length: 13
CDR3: CASSVSENTEAFF
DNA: TGTGCCAGCTCAGTAAGTGAGAACACTGAAGCTTTCTTT

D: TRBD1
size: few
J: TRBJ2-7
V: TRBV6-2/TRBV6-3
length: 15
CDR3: CASSHRQGLSYEQYF
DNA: TGTGCCAGCAGCCATCGACAGGGATTGTCCTACGAGCAGTACTTC

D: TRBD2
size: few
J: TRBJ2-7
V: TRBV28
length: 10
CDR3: CASRGGRKYF
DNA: TGTGCCAGTAGAGGCGGGAGGAAGTACTTC

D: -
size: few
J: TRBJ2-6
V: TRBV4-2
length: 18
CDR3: CASSQVTGSISGANVLTF
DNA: TGTGCCAGCAGCCAAGTTACAGGTTCCATTTCTGGGGCCAACGTCCTGACTTTC

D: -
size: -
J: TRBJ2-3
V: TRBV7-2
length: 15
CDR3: CASSLSISGTDTQYF
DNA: TGTGCCAGCAGCTTAAGCATTAGCGGCACAGATACGCAGTATTTT

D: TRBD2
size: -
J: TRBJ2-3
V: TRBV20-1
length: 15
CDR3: CSARDGTSLSDTQYF
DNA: TGCAGTGCTAGAGATGGGACTAGTCTCTCAGATACGCAGTATTTT

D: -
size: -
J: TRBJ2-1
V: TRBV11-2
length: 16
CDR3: CASSLEWSGSYNEQFF
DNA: TGTGCCAGCAGCTTAGAATGGAGCGGCTCCTACAATGAGCAGTTCTTC

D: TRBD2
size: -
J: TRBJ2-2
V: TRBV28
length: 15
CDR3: CASRSSGKKDRELFF
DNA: TGTGCCAGCAGGTCTAGCGGAAAGAAAGATAGGGAGCTGTTTTTT

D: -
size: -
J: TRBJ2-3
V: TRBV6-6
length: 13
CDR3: CASSWVAGDTQYF
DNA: TGTGCCAGCAGTTGGGTAGCAGGAGATACGCAGTATTTT

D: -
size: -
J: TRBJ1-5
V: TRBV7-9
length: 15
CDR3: CASSSSGGADQPQHF
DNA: TGTGCCAGCAGTTCGAGCGGGGGCGCGGACCAGCCCCAGCATTTT

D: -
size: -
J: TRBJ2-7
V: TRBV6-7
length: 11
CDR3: CASSLLAEQYF
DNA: TGTGCCAGCAGTCTATTAGCCGAGCAGTACTTC

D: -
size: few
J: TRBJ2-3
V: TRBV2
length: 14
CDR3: CASNVQGESDTQYF
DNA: TGTGCCAGCAACGTACAGGGCGAGTCAGATACGCAGTATTTT

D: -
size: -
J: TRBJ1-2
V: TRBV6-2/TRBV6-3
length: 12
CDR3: CASSYGQYGYTF
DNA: TGTGCCAGCAGTTACGGACAATATGGCTACACCTTC